Listed below are T cell receptor beta chains from one sample, sequenced in a study of OX40 agonist ivuxolimab in advanced cancers. Clones were read by immunoSEQ multiplex PCR, and TCRdb kept only the in-frame ones, dropping some. The table has tens of thousands of clones, around 88% seen once; the top ten hold 13% to 15%. Here the sequenced sample was CD4+ or CD8+ T cells sorted from blood, taken in a trial of the OX40 agonist ivuxolimab. These receptors all stem from an adult with an advanced solid tumor such as melanoma, head and neck, liver or kidney cancer. Both conserved end residues are part of each CDR3. A D gene is named only where the DNA matches it firmly. Not every row has a clone size; where given, it reads once, few, many or a size class.

j_gene | d_gene | v_gene | abundance | CDR3aa | CDR3nt
TRBJ2-7 | . | TRBV11-2 | . | CASSTSVDFLAGNEQYF | TGTGCCAGCAGCACAAGCGTGGACTTCCTCGCCGGGAACGAGCAGTACTTC
TRBJ2-1 | . | TRBV11-1 | . | CASSLPLTGLRTYNEQFF | TGTGCCAGCAGCTTACCCCTGACAGGCCTAAGGACCTACAATGAGCAGTTCTTC
TRBJ2-7 | . | TRBV6-6 | . | CASSYSGTSYEQYF | TGTGCCAGCAGTTACTCGGGGACCTCCTACGAGCAGTACTTC
TRBJ1-6 | TRBD1 | TRBV28 | . | CASRPGQGGGSFHF | TGTGCCAGCAGACCGGGACAGGGTGGAGGATCCTTCCACTTT
TRBJ1-1 | . | TRBV28 | . | CASSFPPRGPLNTEAFF | TGTGCCAGCAGTTTCCCCCCCCGGGGGCCCTTGAACACTGAAGCTTTCTTT
TRBJ2-2 | TRBD1 | TRBV7-9 | . | CATSRTGGATGELFF | TGTGCCACGTCCAGGACAGGGGGCGCGACCGGGGAGCTGTTTTTT
TRBJ1-1 | . | TRBV27 | . | CASSSPGGNTEAFF | TGTGCCAGCAGTAGCCCGGGGGGGAACACTGAAGCTTTCTTT
TRBJ2-7 | TRBD2 | TRBV9 | . | CASSVGLAGGTAYEQYF | TGTGCCAGCAGCGTAGGACTAGCGGGAGGGACCGCCTACGAGCAGTACTTC
TRBJ2-1 | TRBD2 | TRBV29-1 | . | CSVDGLAGILEQFF | TGCAGCGTTGACGGGCTAGCGGGAATCCTTGAGCAGTTCTTC
TRBJ2-3 | . | TRBV5-4 | once | CASSGDFTDTQYF | TGTGCCAGCAGCGGGGACTTCACAGATACGCAGTATTTT
TRBJ2-3 | . | TRBV18 | . | CASSSRTSGTQYF | TGTGCCAGCTCATCCCGGACCTCGGGTACGCAGTATTTT
TRBJ2-1 | TRBD1 | TRBV7-3 | . | CASAWTGGGNEQFF | TGTGCCAGCGCATGGACAGGGGGAGGCAATGAGCAGTTCTTC
TRBJ2-1 | . | TRBV4-1 | . | CASSHTDSLPYNEQFF | TGCGCCAGCAGCCACACGGACAGCCTACCTTACAATGAGCAGTTCTTC
TRBJ1-5 | . | TRBV5-1 | . | CASSSPDSPILYF | TGCGCCAGCAGCTCCCCCGACAGTCCCATCTTGTATTTT
TRBJ2-3 | TRBD2 | TRBV7-6 | . | CASSLFGGLANSFADTQYF | TGTGCCAGCAGCTTGTTCGGGGGACTAGCCAACTCTTTCGCAGATACGCAGTATTTT
TRBJ2-2 | . | TRBV28 | . | CASSFGGSTGELFF | TGTGCCAGCAGTTTCGGTGGGTCCACCGGGGAGCTGTTTTTT
TRBJ2-1 | . | TRBV11-3 | . | CASSLGGGRSHLYNEQFF | TGTGCCAGCAGCTTAGGGGGAGGCCGGTCCCATCTGTACAATGAGCAGTTCTTC
TRBJ2-1 | TRBD2 | TRBV7-9 | few | CASSSPPGGTRALDEQFF | TGTGCCAGCAGCTCTCCCCCGGGGGGGACAAGAGCTTTGGATGAGCAGTTCTTC
TRBJ2-3 | . | TRBV7-2 | . | CASSLGGPVDTQYF | TGTGCCAGCAGCTTAGGCGGCCCCGTAGATACGCAGTATTTT
TRBJ2-4 | TRBD1 | TRBV18 | . | CASSLLWTGENIQYF | TGTGCCAGCTCACTCCTCTGGACAGGGGAAAACATTCAGTACTTC
TRBJ1-1 | . | TRBV18 | . | CASSPRTGNTEAFF | TGTGCCAGCTCACCGCGGACGGGGAACACTGAAGCTTTCTTT
TRBJ2-7 | . | TRBV10-3 | . | CAIRGDRKSYEQYF | TGTGCCATCAGGGGGGATCGGAAAAGCTACGAGCAGTACTTC
TRBJ2-7 | TRBD1 | TRBV27 | once | CASSLSGTGAYEQYF | TGTGCCAGCAGTTTATCCGGGACAGGAGCCTACGAGCAGTACTTC
TRBJ1-2 | . | TRBV7-9 | . | CASSLGGGAGRGYTF | TGTGCCAGCAGCTTAGGTGGGGGCGCAGGGAGGGGCTACACCTTC
TRBJ2-7 | . | TRBV27 | . | CASSLNSVTYEQYF | TGTGCCAGCAGTTTAAATAGCGTTACCTACGAGCAGTACTTC
TRBJ2-6 | . | TRBV7-2 | . | CASSFRVSGANVLTF | TGTGCCAGCAGCTTCAGGGTATCTGGGGCCAACGTCCTGACTTTC
TRBJ2-3 | TRBD2 | TRBV18 | once | CASSTSTSGSTDTQYF | TGTGCCAGCTCCACATCCACTAGCGGTAGCACAGATACGCAGTATTTT
TRBJ2-3 | . | TRBV5-1 | . | CASSLAYGGVTDTQYF | TGCGCCAGCAGCTTGGCCTACGGGGGAGTGACAGATACGCAGTATTTT
TRBJ2-7 | . | TRBV28 | . | CASSIASYEQYF | TGTGCCAGCAGTATAGCTTCCTACGAGCAGTACTTC
TRBJ2-5 | . | TRBV18 | once | CASSRRSGPQETQYF | TGTGCCAGCTCCCGAAGGTCAGGTCCACAAGAGACCCAGTACTTC
TRBJ1-2 | TRBD1 | TRBV15 | . | CATSTMTFGQESGYTF | TGTGCCACCAGCACTATGACTTTTGGACAGGAGAGTGGCTACACCTTC
TRBJ2-1 | . | TRBV30 | once | CARNGVYNEQFF | TGTGCCCGGAACGGGGTTTACAATGAGCAGTTCTTC
TRBJ2-1 | TRBD2 | TRBV11-3 | . | CASSLDWGLAGVNEQFF | TGTGCCAGCAGCTTAGATTGGGGACTAGCGGGAGTTAATGAGCAGTTCTTC
TRBJ2-3 | TRBD2 | TRBV7-3 | once | CASSLNPSGTSTDTQYF | TGTGCCAGCAGCTTAAATCCCAGCGGGACTAGCACAGATACGCAGTATTTT
TRBJ1-1 | . | TRBV5-1 | once | CASSLDQGGKTEAFF | TGCGCCAGCAGCTTGGACCAGGGTGGAAAGACTGAAGCTTTCTTT
TRBJ2-7 | TRBD1 | TRBV7-9 | . | CASSPRDRNYEQYF | TGTGCCAGCAGCCCTCGGGACAGAAACTACGAGCAGTACTTC
TRBJ2-1 | . | TRBV5-1 | . | CASSTRQEGAEQFF | TGCGCCAGCAGCACCCGACAGGAAGGGGCTGAGCAGTTCTTC
TRBJ1-3 | . | TRBV11-2 | . | CASSLEGRGYGNTIYF | TGTGCCAGCAGCTTAGAAGGAAGGGGGTACGGAAACACCATATATTTT
TRBJ2-1 | TRBD1 | TRBV27 | . | CASTGQGRDEQFF | TGTGCCAGCACCGGACAGGGGAGGGATGAGCAGTTCTTC
TRBJ2-2 | . | TRBV7-3 | . | CASRRDELNTGELFF | TGTGCCAGCCGACGGGACGAACTGAACACCGGGGAGCTGTTTTTT
TRBJ1-4 | . | TRBV4-1 | . | CASSSPLDQREKLFF | TGCGCCAGCAGCTCTCCGTTAGATCAGCGTGAAAAACTGTTTTTT
TRBJ2-7 | TRBD1 | TRBV2 | few | CASILDRDYEQYF | TGTGCCAGCATCCTGGACAGGGACTACGAGCAGTACTTC
TRBJ2-5 | TRBD1 | TRBV5-1 | once | CASSLGQGLETQYF | TGCGCCAGCAGCTTGGGACAGGGGCTTGAGACCCAGTACTTC
TRBJ2-7 | TRBD2 | TRBV18 | . | CASSPPTSGVGEQYF | TGTGCCAGCTCACCTCCCACTAGCGGGGTCGGCGAGCAGTACTTC
TRBJ2-3 | . | TRBV9 | few | CASSARDGYTDTQYF | TGTGCCAGCAGCGCCCGGGACGGATACACAGATACGCAGTATTTT
TRBJ2-1 | . | TRBV25-1 | . | CASSDPTGNSYNEQFF | TGTGCCAGCAGTGACCCTACGGGGAACTCCTACAATGAGCAGTTCTTC
TRBJ2-7 | TRBD2 | TRBV27 | . | CASSSPGTSVHYEQYF | TGTGCCAGCAGTTCACCCGGGACTAGCGTACACTACGAGCAGTACTTC
TRBJ2-7 | . | TRBV7-2 | . | CASSLGITYEQYF | TGTGCCAGCAGCTTGGGCATAACCTACGAGCAGTACTTC
TRBJ2-5 | TRBD1 | TRBV5-1 | . | CASRRGGQGPQETQYF | TGCGCCAGCAGACGGGGGGGACAGGGGCCCCAAGAGACCCAGTACTTC
TRBJ1-6 | . | TRBV6-6 | . | CASSTGQLDLLHF | TGTGCCAGCAGTACCGGACAGTTGGACCTCCTCCACTTT
TRBJ1-5 | . | TRBV19 | . | CASSIRQGNQPQHF | TGTGCCAGTAGTATACGTCAGGGCAATCAGCCCCAGCATTTT
TRBJ2-1 | TRBD2 | TRBV28 | . | CASRPISGSDEQFF | TGTGCCAGCAGGCCGATTAGCGGGAGCGATGAGCAGTTCTTC
TRBJ2-5 | TRBD2 | TRBV19 | . | CASSQSGSSETQYF | TGTGCCAGTAGCCAAAGCGGGAGTAGTGAGACCCAGTACTTC
TRBJ2-3 | TRBD1 | TRBV4-1 | . | CASGTASTDTQYF | TGCGCCAGCGGGACAGCCAGCACAGATACGCAGTATTTT
TRBJ2-1 | . | TRBV19 | . | CASSTLGRVMPEQFF | TGTGCCAGTAGTACCCTGGGACGGGTAATGCCTGAGCAGTTCTTC
TRBJ1-5 | TRBD1 | TRBV11-2 | . | CASSLERGRGPQHF | TGTGCCAGCAGCTTAGAGAGGGGGCGCGGGCCCCAGCATTTT